Listed below are T cell receptor beta chains from one sample, sequenced in a study of early T cells in non-severe SARS-CoV-2 infection. TCRdb re-derived calls from the 5' RACE reads in MiXCR, one entry per CDR3 protein. Counted here are 98,000 or so distinct CDR3 sequences, roughly 12% occurring once; the ten biggest clones make up 3.5% to 5%. The sample in question was whole blood, obtained at baseline. These receptors were taken from an adult who was a healthcare worker with PCR-confirmed SARS-CoV-2 infection or an uninfected control (not recorded which). Each CDR3 is given with its conserved first and last residue. D genes are given only for firm matches. Clone size, where shown, is once, few, many, or a class for clones that have expanded.

-	TRBD2	TRBV2	14	TRBJ2-1	CASQTSGGPGEQFF	TGTGCCTCACAGACTAGCGGGGGGCCAGGCGAGCAGTTCTTC
-	TRBD1	TRBV29-1	12	TRBJ2-1	CSALDRGNEQFF	TGCAGCGCGCTGGACAGGGGTAATGAGCAGTTCTTC
few	-	TRBV19	15	TRBJ1-4	CASSKGDRDNEKLFF	TGTGCCAGTAGTAAGGGAGACAGAGATAATGAAAAACTGTTTTTT
-	-	TRBV7-6	15	TRBJ2-7	CASSSDVFSSYEQYF	TGTGCCAGCAGCTCGGACGTTTTCAGCTCCTACGAGCAGTACTTC
few	-	TRBV27	14	TRBJ2-7	CASSLLDSRHEQYF	TGTGCCAGCAGTTTATTAGACAGCAGGCACGAGCAGTACTTC
-	-	TRBV18	13	TRBJ1-4	CASSPLETGGLFF	TGTGCCAGCTCACCACTCGAGACAGGAGGACTGTTTTTT
few	TRBD1	TRBV29-1	12	TRBJ2-2	CSVTGDAGELFF	TGCAGCGTGACAGGGGATGCCGGGGAGCTGTTTTTT
few	TRBD1	TRBV12-3/TRBV12-4	14	TRBJ1-3	CASSSSDRGNTIYF	TGTGCCAGCAGTTCCTCGGACAGGGGAAACACCATATATTTT
-	TRBD1	TRBV7-9	17	TRBJ1-1	CASSVTGGASLNTEAFF	TGTGCCAGCAGCGTAACAGGGGGCGCTTCCCTGAACACTGAAGCTTTCTTT
-	-	TRBV7-9	15	TRBJ2-5	CASSPHRDKPETQYF	TGTGCCAGCAGCCCGCATCGGGACAAACCAGAGACCCAGTACTTC
-	-	TRBV12-3/TRBV12-4	15	TRBJ2-3	CASSRDGVSTDTQYF	TGTGCCAGCAGTCGCGACGGGGTTAGCACAGATACGCAGTATTTT
-	TRBD1	TRBV7-3	15	TRBJ1-1	CASSPDRGLTTEAFF	TGTGCCAGCAGCCCAGACAGGGGGCTAACAACTGAAGCTTTCTTT
many	-	TRBV29-1	15	TRBJ2-3	CSVDGTEGHTDTQYF	TGCAGCGTTGACGGGACCGAGGGGCACACAGATACGCAGTATTTT
few	-	TRBV21-1	12	TRBJ2-3	CATIGETNTQYF	TGTGCCACCATAGGTGAAACCAATACGCAGTATTTT
-	-	TRBV5-1	12	TRBJ2-7	CASSSLNYEQYF	TGCGCCAGCAGCTCACTCAACTACGAGCAGTACTTC
many	-	TRBV14	13	TRBJ1-6	CASSHRGGSPLHF	TGTGCCAGCAGCCACCGCGGGGGGTCACCCCTCCACTTT
few	-	TRBV5-6	13	TRBJ2-5	CASSFQFGETQYF	TGTGCCAGCAGCTTCCAATTTGGAGAGACCCAGTACTTC
few	TRBD2	TRBV7-2	17	TRBJ2-7	CASSLARGRGGSYEQYF	TGTGCCAGCAGCTTAGCGCGTGGGCGGGGGGGATCCTACGAGCAGTACTTC
many	-	TRBV24-1	16	TRBJ2-3	CATSDLTRTGTDTQYF	TGTGCCACCAGTGATTTGACCCGGACAGGCACAGATACGCAGTATTTT
many	-	TRBV27	16	TRBJ1-4	CASSEGKNRINEKLFF	TGTGCCAGCAGTGAGGGAAAGAACCGCATTAATGAAAAACTGTTTTTT
few	-	TRBV9	18	TRBJ1-5	CASSPRGDALEGNQPQHF	TGTGCCAGCAGCCCTCGAGGGGACGCATTGGAGGGCAATCAGCCCCAGCATTTT
few	-	TRBV27	15	TRBJ1-1	CASIMTFGLNTEAFF	TGTGCCAGCATTATGACCTTTGGGCTGAACACTGAAGCTTTCTTT
-	TRBD1	TRBV20-1	12	TRBJ2-7	CSATTTGDEQYF	TGCAGTGCCACGACGACAGGGGACGAGCAGTACTTC
-	TRBD2	TRBV7-9	16	TRBJ2-3	CASSPQLAGGSGTQYF	TGTGCCAGCAGCCCCCAACTAGCGGGGGGTTCCGGTACGCAGTATTTT
few	-	TRBV11-3	14	TRBJ2-5	CASSLDPQQETQYF	TGTGCCAGCAGCTTAGATCCCCAGCAAGAGACCCAGTACTTC
many	TRBD1	TRBV18	12	TRBJ1-1	CASSPTDREAFF	TGTGCCAGCTCACCCACGGACAGGGAAGCTTTCTTT
few	-	TRBV18	13	TRBJ1-1	CASSQLGNTEAFF	TGTGCCAGCTCACAACTAGGAAACACTGAAGCTTTCTTT
many	-	TRBV4-1	15	TRBJ1-2	CASSPMPGRGNGYTF	TGCGCCAGCAGCCCCATGCCCGGCAGGGGTAATGGCTACACCTTC
few	-	TRBV7-9	14	TRBJ1-1	CASSSRPTGTEAFF	TGTGCCAGCAGCTCTCGTCCAACCGGGACAGAAGCTTTCTTT
-	TRBD2	TRBV12-3/TRBV12-4	16	TRBJ2-7	CASSSRLARSSYEQYF	TGTGCCAGCAGCTCAAGACTAGCCCGTAGCTCCTACGAGCAGTACTTC
few	-	TRBV18	16	TRBJ1-5	CASSLLAGHSNQPQHF	TGTGCCAGCTCACTCCTGGCCGGGCACAGCAATCAGCCCCAGCATTTT
-	-	TRBV28	14	TRBJ1-2	CASRPPGGHYGYTF	TGTGCCAGCAGGCCCCCAGGTGGGCACTATGGCTACACCTTC
many	-	TRBV29-1	13	TRBJ1-1	CSVAQQMNTEAFF	TGCAGCGTTGCTCAGCAGATGAACACTGAAGCTTTCTTT
-	-	TRBV4-2	18	TRBJ1-6	CASSQDPTGGSYNSPLHF	TGTGCCAGCAGCCAAGATCCAACAGGCGGCTCCTATAATTCACCCCTCCACTTT
few	TRBD1	TRBV28	15	TRBJ2-1	CASSSGTGGPHEQFF	TGTGCCAGCAGTTCCGGGACAGGGGGCCCCCATGAGCAGTTCTTC
-	-	TRBV7-9	15	TRBJ2-7	CASSLGPGNRDEQYF	TGTGCCAGCAGCTTAGGCCCAGGGAATAGGGACGAGCAGTACTTC
few	-	TRBV12-3/TRBV12-4	15	TRBJ2-6	CASSLTNSGANVLTF	TGTGCCAGCAGTTTGACAAACTCTGGGGCCAACGTCCTGACTTTC
many	TRBD1	TRBV20-1	18	TRBJ1-6	CSAREPTGRKPGNSPLHF	TGCAGTGCTAGAGAACCGACAGGGAGGAAGCCAGGGAATTCACCCCTCCACTTT
many	-	TRBV19	18	TRBJ2-6	CASSIGARGTSGANVLTF	TGTGCCAGTAGTATAGGAGCTAGGGGAACCTCTGGGGCCAACGTCCTGACTTTC
-	TRBD2	TRBV5-4	17	TRBJ2-2	CASSLPGLAGSTGELFF	TGTGCCAGCAGCTTGCCGGGACTAGCGGGATCCACCGGGGAGCTGTTTTTT
many	-	TRBV29-1	12	TRBJ2-7	CSVGRNSYEQYF	TGCAGCGTTGGACGGAACTCCTACGAGCAGTACTTC
few	TRBD2	TRBV7-9	16	TRBJ2-3	CASSRGTSGGSDTQYF	TGTGCCAGCAGCCGCGGGACTAGCGGGGGGTCAGATACGCAGTATTTT
few	-	TRBV4-1	13	TRBJ2-3	CASSQDAGDTQYF	TGCGCCAGCAGCCAAGACGCGGGGGATACGCAGTATTTT
few	-	TRBV30	15	TRBJ1-1	CAWSQWGAMNTEAFF	TGTGCCTGGAGTCAATGGGGGGCGATGAACACTGAAGCTTTCTTT
-	TRBD1	TRBV19	12	TRBJ2-7	CASSPPGTGTNF	TGTGCCAGTAGTCCCCCAGGGACAGGGACCAACTTC
-	TRBD1	TRBV20-1	14	TRBJ2-7	CSAIYPQGVGEQYF	TGCAGTGCCATATACCCGCAGGGGGTGGGTGAGCAGTACTTC
-	TRBD2	TRBV7-4	16	TRBJ2-1	CASSLTSGSPGDEQFF	TGTGCCAGCAGCTTAACTAGCGGGAGCCCGGGGGATGAGCAGTTCTTC
few	TRBD1	TRBV10-2	16	TRBJ1-6	CASSVSGTGVLGPLHF	TGCGCCAGCAGTGTATCCGGGACAGGGGTTCTGGGTCCCCTCCACTTT
many	-	TRBV6-5	13	TRBJ2-7	CASSYRTDDEQYF	TGTGCCAGCAGTTACCGGACTGATGACGAGCAGTACTTC
few	-	TRBV14	13	TRBJ1-5	CASSQDGDQPQHF	TGTGCCAGCAGCCAAGACGGTGATCAGCCCCAGCATTTT
many	TRBD2	TRBV14	16	TRBJ2-3	CASSQVSGSVADTQYF	TGTGCCAGCAGCCAAGTGAGCGGGAGTGTGGCAGATACGCAGTATTTT
-	-	TRBV5-8	16	TRBJ1-3	CASSPATRNSGNTIYF	TGTGCCAGCAGCCCAGCAACACGTAACTCTGGAAACACCATATATTTT
few	TRBD1	TRBV15	15	TRBJ2-2	CATRGGQGRPGELFF	TGTGCCACCAGGGGCGGACAGGGGAGACCCGGGGAGCTGTTTTTT
-	-	TRBV7-9	17	TRBJ2-7	CASSLYGWDVRSYEQYF	TGTGCCAGCAGCTTATATGGGTGGGACGTGCGGTCCTACGAGCAGTACTTC
few	-	TRBV5-1	15	TRBJ1-1	CASSPWTGMNTEAFF	TGCGCCAGCAGCCCCTGGACGGGCATGAACACTGAAGCTTTCTTT
few	TRBD1	TRBV28	14	TRBJ1-5	CASTPGGFNQPQHF	TGTGCCAGCACCCCAGGGGGATTCAATCAGCCCCAGCATTTT
few	-	TRBV11-2	13	TRBJ2-7	CASSPRAGEEQYF	TGTGCCAGCAGCCCGCGGGCAGGGGAAGAGCAGTACTTC
-	-	TRBV19	14	TRBJ1-2	CASSPLQRRYGYTF	TGTGCCAGTAGTCCCTTACAGCGCCGCTATGGCTACACCTTC
-	-	TRBV12-3/TRBV12-4	14	TRBJ2-1	CASSQGISLNEQFF	TGTGCCAGCAGCCAAGGAATAAGTCTGAATGAGCAGTTCTTC